These 16 T cell receptor beta chains were all obtained from the same sample, sequenced in a study of radiotherapy plus CTLA-4 blockade in lung cancer. The repertoire was sequenced with immunoSEQ multiplex PCR; TCRdb's copy has only in-frame clones and lacks some. In the table there are under 45,000 clones, roughly three quarters of which are singletons. The sample consisted of peripheral blood, taken from a patient treated with radiotherapy plus ipilimumab. These receptors all stem from a human donor with non-small cell lung cancer that progressed on radiotherapy plus ipilimumab.

J is TRBJ2-7 and V is TRBV11-1, with D hard to call. Trimming took off 5 bases at V and 6 bases at J, with 17 bases between the two ends. This CDR3 has 14 residues. Germline values: CDR1 SGHAT, CDR2 FQDESV (reference sequence). The CDR3 region is CASSATKLSLEQYF. CDR3 coding DNA: TGTGCCAGCAGCGCCACAAAACTAAGCCTCGAGCAGTACTTC.

The J gene is TRBJ1-2, the V gene TRBV14; D perhaps matches TRBD1 (6 bases). CDR3 length equals 18 residues. V was cut by 0 bases and J by 8 bases, with 25 bases left in between. Germline lookup yields CDR1 SGHDN and CDR2 FVKESK. The CDR3 is CASSQEKGGAGPLYGYTF. In nucleotides, the CDR3 is TGTGCCAGCAGCCAAGAGAAGGGGGGGGCAGGCCCCCTTTACGGCTACACCTTC.

This clone has just one count. The chain has TRBV14 and TRBJ1-4, with D tentatively TRBD1 (5 bases). CDR1 is SGHDN, CDR2 FVKESK, per germline. V was clipped by 1 base and J by 11 bases, with 11 bases between them. CDR3 size: 13 residues. CDR3 sequence reads: CASSQVTGAKLFF. The CDR3 DNA follows: TGTGCCAGCAGCCAAGTTACAGGCGCGAAACTGTTTTTT.

The chain uses TRBV7-2 and TRBJ1-2; D perhaps matches TRBD1 (5 bases). The CDR3 contains 13 residues. Germline CDR1 is SGHTA and CDR2 is FQGNSA. V lost 6 bases and J lost 4, with 12 bases in between. CDR3: CASSSRQGYGYTF. CDR3 sequence (DNA): TGTGCCAGCAGTTCTCGGCAGGGCTATGGCTACACCTTC.

This clone showed up many times. This chain links TRBV9 with TRBJ1-2; no firm D call. Germline CDR1 reads SGDLS; CDR2 reads YYNGEE. V was pared by 0 bases and J by 6 bases, with 6 bases between. The CDR3 is made up of 12 amino acids. In nucleotides, the CDR3 is TGTGCCAGCAGCGTAGCGAGGAATGGCTACACCTTC. Translating gives CASSVARNGYTF.

Here the CDR3 DNA reads TGTGCCAGCAGCCCACAACAGGGGTGGGGTCAGCCCCAGCATTTT. Encoded protein: CASSPQQGWGQPQHF. The rearrangement uses TRBV7-2 and TRBJ1-5; 7 bases agree with TRBD1. The CDR3 sequence is 15 residues long. Trimming removed 5 bases from V and 6 bases from J; junction bases left unmatched: 10. Germline V CDR1 and CDR2: SGHTA, FQGNSA.

The chain links TRBV5-1 to TRBJ2-1, with 7 bases fitting TRBD1. Germline-derived CDR1 and CDR2 are SGHRS and YFSETQ. The J segment lost 8 bases and the V segment lost 0 bases, leaving 2 bases of the junction unmatched. The CDR3 consists of 13 residues. This chain's CDR3 is CASSLGTGYEQFF. As DNA, the CDR3 is TGCGCCAGCAGCTTGGGGACAGGTTATGAGCAGTTCTTC.

The chain couples TRBV5-1 to TRBJ2-3; 14 bases align to TRBD2. The trim removed 4 bases at V and 5 bases at J, leaving 9 bases unmatched. CDR1 and CDR2 from the germline V gene are SGHRS and YFSETQ. The CDR3 runs 17 residues. The CDR3 region is CASSPAGLAGGRDTQYF. CDR3 nucleotides: TGCGCCAGCAGCCCTGCCGGACTAGCGGGGGGACGAGATACGCAGTATTTT.

J is TRBJ2-7 and V is TRBV27, with TRBD2 matching 8 bases. The CDR3 totals 16 residues. V lost 4 bases and J lost 2; bases outside the gene matches: 10. CDR1 is MNHEY, CDR2 SMNVEV, per germline (reference sequence). Written as DNA, the CDR3 is TGTGCCAGCAGTTCCCTAGCGGGCAAGCCAGCCTACGAGCAGTACTTC. Translating it yields CASSSLAGKPAYEQYF.

The chain carries TRBV18 and TRBJ2-7; 8 bases are a match to TRBD2. Germline CDR1 reads KGHSH; CDR2 reads LQKENI. Losses at the gene ends were 3 bases for V and 4 bases for J; bases not matched to a gene: 8. The CDR3 runs 15 residues. This CDR3 is CASSPTRRGEYEQYF. DNA of the CDR3: TGTGCCAGCTCACCCACGCGGCGGGGGGAATACGAGCAGTACTTC.

This sequence joins TRBV16 and TRBJ2-1, with D perhaps TRBD1 (6 bases). This CDR3 contains 13 residues. In germline, CDR1 is KGHSY, CDR2 FQNENV. The V and J ends lost 4 bases and 9 bases respectively, with 13 bases between them. Here the CDR3 DNA reads TGTGCCAGCAGCCGCAGGACAGCGACTGAGCAGTTCTTC. As protein: CASSRRTATEQFF.

The V and J genes are TRBV29-1 and TRBJ2-3, with TRBD1 identical over 11 bases. This CDR3 spans 13 amino acids. Trimming removed 4 bases from V and 4 bases from J; junction bases left unmatched: 1. The germline V gene encodes CDR1 SQVTM and CDR2 ANQGSEA. The CDR3 is CSVGTGGSDTQYF. CDR3 bases: TGCAGCGTTGGGACAGGGGGCTCAGATACGCAGTATTTT.

Here the CDR3 DNA reads TGTGCCAGTAGTAGGGACGAAGTGGGGGCAGCTTTCTTT. Translation: CASSRDEVGAAFF. This chain connects TRBV19 to TRBJ1-1, with a weak D call TRBD1 (6 bases). Between the trimmed V and J ends, which lost 4 bases and 10 bases, there was a span of 16 bases. CDR1 and CDR2 from the germline V gene are LNHDA and SQIVND (reference sequence). There are 13 residues in the CDR3.

This clone was recorded a few times. J is TRBJ2-3 and V is TRBV15; tentatively, D is TRBD2 (6 bases). V gave up 3 bases and J gave up 0 bases, with 10 bases separating them. The CDR3 has 15 residues. From germline, CDR1 is LNHNV and CDR2 YYDKDF (reference sequence). The CDR3 DNA reads TGTGCCACCAGCAGGGATGGGACTAGCACAGATACGCAGTATTTT. It encodes CATSRDGTSTDTQYF.

This chain links TRBV9 with TRBJ2-1, with TRBD1 matching 9 bases. Germline lookup yields CDR1 SGDLS and CDR2 YYNGEE. V shed 3 bases, J shed 3 bases, and the junction held 4 bases outside the gene matches. This CDR3 is 15 amino acids long. The CDR3 here is CASSAGTGFYNEQFF. CDR3 DNA sequence: TGTGCCAGCAGCGCCGGGACAGGGTTCTACAATGAGCAGTTCTTC.

The chain links TRBV7-2 to TRBJ1-6; D call uncertain. This CDR3 is built from 14 residues. Trimming stripped 5 bases from V and 9 bases from J, with 14 bases between. The germline CDR1 and CDR2 sequences are SGHTA and FQGNSA. CDR3 in amino acids: CASSRLLPGSPLHF. For the CDR3, the DNA is TGTGCCAGCAGCAGACTCTTACCGGGTTCACCCCTCCACTTT.